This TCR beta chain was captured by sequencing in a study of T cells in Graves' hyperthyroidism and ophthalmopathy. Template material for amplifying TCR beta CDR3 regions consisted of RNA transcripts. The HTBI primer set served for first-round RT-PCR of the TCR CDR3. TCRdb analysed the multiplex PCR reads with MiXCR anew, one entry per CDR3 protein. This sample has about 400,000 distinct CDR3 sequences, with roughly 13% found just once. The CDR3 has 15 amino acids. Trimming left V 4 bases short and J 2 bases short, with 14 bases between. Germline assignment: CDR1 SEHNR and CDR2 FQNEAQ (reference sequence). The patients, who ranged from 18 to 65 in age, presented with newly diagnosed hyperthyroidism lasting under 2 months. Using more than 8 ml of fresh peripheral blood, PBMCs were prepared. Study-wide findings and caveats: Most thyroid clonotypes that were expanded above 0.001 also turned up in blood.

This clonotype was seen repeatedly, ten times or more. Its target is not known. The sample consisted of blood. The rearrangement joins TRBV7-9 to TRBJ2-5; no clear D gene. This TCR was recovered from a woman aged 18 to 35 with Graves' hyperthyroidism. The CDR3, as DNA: TGTGCCAGCAGCTCCCTACTTCCCCCGCAAGAGACCCAGTACTTC. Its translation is CASSSLLPPQETQYF.